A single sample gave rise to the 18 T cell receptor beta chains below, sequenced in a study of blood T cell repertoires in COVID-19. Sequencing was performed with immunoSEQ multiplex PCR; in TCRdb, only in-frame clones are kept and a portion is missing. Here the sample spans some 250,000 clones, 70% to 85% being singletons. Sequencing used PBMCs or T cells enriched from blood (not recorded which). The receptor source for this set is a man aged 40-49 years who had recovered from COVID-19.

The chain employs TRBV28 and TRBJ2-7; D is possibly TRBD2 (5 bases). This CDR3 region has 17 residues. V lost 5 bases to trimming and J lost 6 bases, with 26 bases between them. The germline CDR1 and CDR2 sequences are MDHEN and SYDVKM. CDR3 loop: CASSPSKAGMTSGEQYF. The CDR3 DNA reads TGTGCCAGCAGTCCCTCGAAGGCGGGTATGACCTCGGGCGAGCAGTACTTC.

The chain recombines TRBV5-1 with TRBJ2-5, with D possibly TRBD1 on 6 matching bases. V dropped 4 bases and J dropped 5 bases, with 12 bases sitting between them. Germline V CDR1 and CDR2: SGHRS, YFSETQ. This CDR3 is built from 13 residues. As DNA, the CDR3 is TGCGCCAGCAGCCCGAACAGGGTGGAGACCCAGTACTTC. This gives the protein CASSPNRVETQYF.

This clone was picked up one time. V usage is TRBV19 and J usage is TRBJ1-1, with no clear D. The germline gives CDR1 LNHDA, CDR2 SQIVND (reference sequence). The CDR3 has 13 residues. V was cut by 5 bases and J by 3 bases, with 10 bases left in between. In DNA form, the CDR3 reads TGTGCCAGTAGTTTAAGCCGAGACACTGAAGCTTTCTTT. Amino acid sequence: CASSLSRDTEAFF.

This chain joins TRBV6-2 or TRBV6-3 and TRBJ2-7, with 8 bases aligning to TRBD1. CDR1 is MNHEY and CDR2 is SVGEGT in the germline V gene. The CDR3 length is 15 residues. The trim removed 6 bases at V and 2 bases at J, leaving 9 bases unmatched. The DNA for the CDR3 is TGTGCCAGCAGCCCGACAGGGGCTATTCCCTACGAGCAGTACTTC. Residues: CASSPTGAIPYEQYF.

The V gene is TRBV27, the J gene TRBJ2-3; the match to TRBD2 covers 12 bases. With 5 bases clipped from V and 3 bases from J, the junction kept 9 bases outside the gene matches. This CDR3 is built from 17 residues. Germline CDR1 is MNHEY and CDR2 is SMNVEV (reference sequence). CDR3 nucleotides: TGTGCCAGCAGTGAAAGGACCACTAGCGGGAGGACAGATACGCAGTATTTT. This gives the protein CASSERTTSGRTDTQYF.

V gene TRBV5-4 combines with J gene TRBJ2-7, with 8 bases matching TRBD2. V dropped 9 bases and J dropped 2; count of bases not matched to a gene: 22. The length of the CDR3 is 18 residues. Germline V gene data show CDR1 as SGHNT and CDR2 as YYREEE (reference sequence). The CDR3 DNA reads TGTGCCATCCAGCGGGACCCGGGGACCAGCGGGGGTACCTACGAGCAGTACTTC. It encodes CAIQRDPGTSGGTYEQYF. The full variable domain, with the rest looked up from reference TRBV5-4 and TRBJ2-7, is ETGVTQSPTHLIKTRGQQVTLRCSSQSGHNTVSWYQQALGQGPQFIFQYYREEENGRGNFPPRFSGLQFPNYSSELNVNALELDDSALYLCAIQRDPGTSGGTYEQYFGPGTRLTVT.

The CDR3 is CASSLVGAGDSPLHF. The CDR3 nucleotides read TGCGCCAGCAGCTTGGTGGGGGCAGGCGACTCACCCCTCCACTTT. This chain links TRBV5-1 with TRBJ1-6, with D tentatively TRBD1 (6 bases). Between the trimmed V and J ends, which lost 0 bases and 10 bases, there was a span of 14 bases. Looked up from germline, CDR1 is SGHRS and CDR2 is YFSETQ. The CDR3 runs to 15 residues.

Written as DNA, the CDR3 is TGTGCCAGCAGCTTGGTCTATCAGCCCCAGCATTTT. Protein: CASSLVYQPQHF. J is TRBJ1-5 and V is TRBV5-8, with unresolved D. The CDR3 is 12 residues long. V was pared by 0 bases and J by 5 bases, with 3 bases between. In germline, CDR1 is SGHTS, CDR2 YDEGEE.

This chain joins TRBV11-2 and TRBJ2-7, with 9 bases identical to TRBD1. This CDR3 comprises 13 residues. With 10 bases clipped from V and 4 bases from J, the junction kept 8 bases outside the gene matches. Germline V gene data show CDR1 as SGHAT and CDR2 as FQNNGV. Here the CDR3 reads CATGTGGKYEQYF. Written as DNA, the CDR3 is TGTGCCACCGGAACAGGGGGCAAGTACGAGCAGTACTTC.

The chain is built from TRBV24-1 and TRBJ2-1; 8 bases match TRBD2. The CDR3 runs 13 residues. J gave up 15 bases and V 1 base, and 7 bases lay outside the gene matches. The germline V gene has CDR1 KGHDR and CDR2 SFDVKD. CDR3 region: CATSDLGAGVWFF. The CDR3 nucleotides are TGTGCCACCAGTGATTTAGGAGCGGGAGTTTGGTTCTTC.

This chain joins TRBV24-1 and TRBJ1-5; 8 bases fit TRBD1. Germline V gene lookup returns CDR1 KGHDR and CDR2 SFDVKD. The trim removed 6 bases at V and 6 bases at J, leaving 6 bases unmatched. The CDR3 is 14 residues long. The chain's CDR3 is CATSSGGEGQPQHF. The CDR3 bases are TGTGCCACCAGTTCAGGGGGCGAAGGTCAGCCCCAGCATTTT.

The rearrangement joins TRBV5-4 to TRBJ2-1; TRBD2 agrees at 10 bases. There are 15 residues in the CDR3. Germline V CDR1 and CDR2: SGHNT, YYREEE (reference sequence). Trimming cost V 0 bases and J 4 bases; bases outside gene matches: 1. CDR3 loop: CASSLGAGGYNEQFF. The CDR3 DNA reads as TGTGCCAGCAGCTTGGGAGCGGGGGGGTACAATGAGCAGTTCTTC.

CDR3 DNA sequence: TGCAGTGCTAGTTTGTCTAGTAACGGGTACCAAGAGACCCAGTACTTC. It is translated as CSASLSSNGYQETQYF. The rearrangement joins TRBV20-1 to TRBJ2-5; D unclear. The CDR3 is 16 amino acids. Germline CDR1 and CDR2: DFQATT and SNEGSKA (reference sequence). Trimming pared 3 bases from V and 0 bases from J, leaving 17 bases between.

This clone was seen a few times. The CDR3 loop reads CASSSGAGTGELFF. For the CDR3, the DNA is TGTGCCAGCAGCTCAGGGGCGGGCACCGGGGAGCTGTTTTTT. V usage is TRBV7-3 and J usage is TRBJ2-2; the D gene is possibly TRBD1 (6 bases). Germline V CDR1 and CDR2: SGHTA, FQGTGA. The CDR3 extends over 14 amino acids. The ends were cut back, 4 bases at V and 4 bases at J, with 10 bases in the middle. The full variable domain, its missing parts supplied by reference TRBV7-3 and TRBJ2-2, is GAGVSQTPSNKVTEKGKYVELRCDPISGHTALYWYRQSLGQGPEFLIYFQGTGAADDSGLPNDRFFAVRPEGSVSTLKIQRTERGDSAVYLCASSSGAGTGELFFGEGSRLTVL.

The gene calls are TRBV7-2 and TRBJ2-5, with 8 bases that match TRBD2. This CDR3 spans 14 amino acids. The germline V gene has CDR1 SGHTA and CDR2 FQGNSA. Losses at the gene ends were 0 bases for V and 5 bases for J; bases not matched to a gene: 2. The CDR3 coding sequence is TGTGCCAGCAGCTTAGCCTTAGCGGGGGAGACCCAGTACTTC. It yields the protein CASSLALAGETQYF.

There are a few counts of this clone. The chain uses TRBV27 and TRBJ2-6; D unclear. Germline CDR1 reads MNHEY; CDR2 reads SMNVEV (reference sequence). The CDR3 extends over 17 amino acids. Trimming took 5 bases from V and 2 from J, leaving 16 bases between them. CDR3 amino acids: CASSPTLPHPGANVLTF. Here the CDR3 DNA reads TGTGCCAGCAGTCCAACACTACCGCACCCTGGGGCCAACGTCCTGACTTTC.

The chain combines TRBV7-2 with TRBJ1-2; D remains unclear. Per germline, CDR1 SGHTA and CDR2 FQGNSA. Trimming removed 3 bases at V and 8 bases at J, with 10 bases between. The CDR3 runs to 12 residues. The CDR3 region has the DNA TGTGCCAGCAGCTTCTTATGGGAGGGCTACACCTTC. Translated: CASSFLWEGYTF.

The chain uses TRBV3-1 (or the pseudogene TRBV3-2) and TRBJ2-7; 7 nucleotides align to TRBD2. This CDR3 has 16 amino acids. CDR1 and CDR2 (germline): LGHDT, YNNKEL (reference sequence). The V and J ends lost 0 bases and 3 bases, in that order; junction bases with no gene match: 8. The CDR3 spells CASSQDRRTRVYEQYF. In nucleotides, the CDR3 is TGTGCCAGCAGCCAAGATCGGCGGACTAGGGTCTACGAGCAGTACTTC.